Shown below are 11 T cell receptor beta chains from a single sample sequenced in a study of cytomegalovirus exposure and HLA in healthy donors. The PCR was carried out with 60 Vbeta primers and 13 Jbeta primers. Data came from immunoSEQ multiplex PCR; TCRdb stores just in-frame clones and leaves some out. The top ten hold under 3.5% of the sample, which has 90,000 to 120,000 clones, 82% seen once. The sequenced sample was PBMCs. These receptors all come from a man younger than 40 in good health and CMV-seropositive.

A note on this clone: The CDR3 does not end in the conserved phenylalanine or tryptophan, so this is likely a read error. Because the CDR3's place on the DNA is in doubt, the DNA is left out and the CDR3 is given as listed by TCRdb. This chain connects TRBV2 to TRBJ1-2; the tabulated D call, TRBD1, remains unverified against the DNA. CDR1 is SNHLY, CDR2 FYNNEI, per germline. The CDR3 sequence runs 12 residues, both termini included. The chain's CDR3 is CASRESWDRTDL.

This clone has just one count. The chain carries TRBV9 and TRBJ2-5; tentative D call: TRBD2 (7 bases). From germline, CDR1 is SGDLS and CDR2 YYNGEE. Trimming shortened V by 3 bases and J by 5 bases, and 20 bases separated the two germline ends. This CDR3 region has 16 residues. The CDR3 DNA is TGTGCCAGCAGCGAGCGGGGAGTGGGGGGGCTTGAGACCCAGTACTTC. Amino acid sequence: CASSERGVGGLETQYF.

The chain employs TRBV10-3 and TRBJ1-5; TRBD1 matches 7 bases. CDR3 length: 18 residues. V shed 0 bases and J 7 bases; nucleotides not matched to a gene: 15. From germline, CDR1 is ENHRY and CDR2 SYGVKD. CDR3 bases: TGTGCCATCAGTGAGTCAATCGTTAGGGACAGTTTAAGACAGCCCCAGCATTTT. Translating gives CAISESIVRDSLRQPQHF.

This chain connects TRBV11-2 to TRBJ2-7; 7 bases are a match to TRBD2. Germline lookup yields CDR1 SGHAT and CDR2 FQNNGV. J was trimmed by 0 bases and V by 7 bases; bases with no gene match: 12. The CDR3 spans 16 residues. The CDR3 sequence: CASTLLGSGRSYEQYF. CDR3 nucleotides: TGTGCCAGCACCCTCTTGGGTAGCGGGCGCTCCTACGAGCAGTACTTC.

The chain carries TRBV7-8 and TRBJ2-6; a weak D match, TRBD1 (5 bases). V lost 5 bases, J lost 0 bases, and 14 bases lay in between. In germline, CDR1 is SGHVS, CDR2 FQNEAQ. The CDR3 totals 17 residues. The CDR3 sequence is CASSPTTAYSGANVLTF. The CDR3, as DNA: TGTGCCAGCAGCCCGACGACAGCGTACTCTGGGGCCAACGTCCTGACTTTC.

The chain recombines TRBV14 with TRBJ2-7; TRBD1 agrees at 10 bases. This CDR3 contains 17 residues. CDR1 and CDR2 (germline): SGHDN, FVKESK. Trimming cost V 3 bases and J 5 bases; bases outside gene matches: 13. This chain's CDR3 is CASSQFVPGQGRHEQYF. The CDR3 DNA follows: TGTGCCAGCAGCCAGTTCGTCCCGGGACAGGGGAGGCACGAGCAGTACTTC. Based on the CDR3 plus reference TRBV14 and TRBJ2-7, the full variable domain is EAGVTQFPSHSVIEKGQTVTLRCDPISGHDNLYWYRRVMGKEIKFLLHFVKESKQDESGMPNNRFLAERTGGTYSTLKVQPAELEDSGVYFCASSQFVPGQGRHEQYFGPGTRLTVT.

Here the CDR3 reads CASTSGVRTEAFF. The CDR3 DNA is TGTGCCAGCACCTCGGGGGTGCGGACTGAAGCTTTCTTT. V and J are TRBV13 and TRBJ1-1; a weak D match, TRBD1 (5 bases). This CDR3 spans 13 amino acids. CDR1 and CDR2 from the germline V gene are PRHDT and FYEKMQ (reference sequence). The V and J ends lost 7 bases and 5 bases respectively, with 14 bases between them. The variable domain in full, with the rest retrieved from reference TRBV13 and TRBJ1-1, is AAGVIQSPRHLIKEKRETATLKCYPIPRHDTVYWYQQGPGQDPQFLISFYEKMQSDKGSIPDRFSAQQFSDYHSELNMSSLELGDSALYFCASTSGVRTEAFFGQGTRLTVV.

This chain links TRBV5-1 with TRBJ2-1; TRBD2 is a possible D gene (5 bases). The CDR3 runs 15 residues. Germline V gene sequence: CDR1 SGHRS, CDR2 YFSETQ. V gave up 4 bases and J gave up 0 bases, with 11 bases separating them. CDR3 region: CASSLAAGSYNEQFF. DNA of the CDR3: TGCGCCAGCAGCCTGGCGGCGGGCTCCTACAATGAGCAGTTCTTC.

V and J are TRBV2 and TRBJ2-7; the D gene is possibly TRBD1 (7 bases). Germline CDR1 and CDR2: SNHLY and FYNNEI. There are 14 residues in the CDR3. Trimming took 7 bases from V and 5 from J, leaving 18 bases between them. The CDR3 reads CASIGQDRRDEQYF. The CDR3, as DNA: TGTGCCAGCATCGGACAGGACAGGAGGGACGAGCAGTACTTC.

The chain is built from TRBV14 and TRBJ2-3; D is perhaps TRBD2 (6 bases). The V end lost 4 bases, the J end lost 2 bases, and 10 bases lay between the germline ends. This CDR3 spans 14 amino acids. From germline, CDR1 is SGHDN and CDR2 FVKESK. In DNA, the CDR3 is TGTGCCAGCAGCCGGACTATTTCCACAGATACGCAGTATTTT. Its translation is CASSRTISTDTQYF.

The chain uses TRBV11-2 and TRBJ2-2; D remains ambiguous. The CDR3 is 16 amino acids. Germline CDR1 SGHAT, CDR2 FQNNGV. Trimming left V 0 bases short and J 5 bases short, with 13 bases between. The CDR3 region has the DNA TGTGCCAGCAGCTTAGATCCTGCGGTTATGACCGGGGAGCTGTTTTTT. Its protein is CASSLDPAVMTGELFF.